The clone carrying this T cell receptor beta chain was detected a few times. The antigen remains unidentified. At one of its ends the junction is not consistent with the germline gene, which may arise from a read error. TCRdb analysed the 5' RACE reads with MiXCR anew, one entry per CDR3 protein. The data show 220,000 or so distinct CDR3 sequences, roughly 7% seen once. This record comes from a study of identical twins. Study findings and constraints: Models underpredicted monozygotic twin sharing of out-of-frame TCR alpha.

The CDR3 covers 14 residues. Per the germline V gene, CDR1 is SGHRS and CDR2 is YFSETQ. The data were also submitted as part of a second study, on yellow fever vaccine responses in identical twins. That source reports: On the reported evidence, twins' vaccine T cell responses seemed partly convergent and partly personalized.

The sample consisted of memory (CD45RO+) T cells sorted from blood. This chain joins TRBV5-1 and TRBJ2-7; D might be TRBD2 (6 bases). The TCR was taken from a woman between 18 and 29 years old in good health. CDR3 amino acids: CASSLGDSTYEQYF. The CDR3 DNA sequence: TGCGCCAGCAGTTTGGGGGACTCAACCTACGAGCAGTACTTC.